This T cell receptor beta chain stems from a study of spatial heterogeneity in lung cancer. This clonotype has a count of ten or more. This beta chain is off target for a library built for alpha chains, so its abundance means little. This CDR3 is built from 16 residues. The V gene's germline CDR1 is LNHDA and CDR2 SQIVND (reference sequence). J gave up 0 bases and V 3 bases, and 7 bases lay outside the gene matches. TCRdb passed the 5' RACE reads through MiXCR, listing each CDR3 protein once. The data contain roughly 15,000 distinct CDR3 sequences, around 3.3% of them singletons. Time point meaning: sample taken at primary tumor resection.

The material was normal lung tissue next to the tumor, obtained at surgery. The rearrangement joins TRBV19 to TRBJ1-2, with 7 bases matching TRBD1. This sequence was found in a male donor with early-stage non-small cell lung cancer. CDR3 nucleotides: TGTGCCAGTAGTATCCTTACCGGGACAGCTAACTATGGCTACACCTTC. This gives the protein CASSILTGTANYGYTF.